Each of the 24 T cell receptor beta chains below was sequenced from the same sample in a study of blood T cell repertoires in COVID-19. Here immunoSEQ multiplex PCR was the method, and the copy in TCRdb shows in-frame clones only, minus some. Of 150,000 to 200,000 clones in the sample, about four fifths were seen once. The specimen sequenced was peripheral blood. These receptors were taken from a man in his 70s with active or convalescent COVID-19.

This clone occurred once. The chain recombines TRBV6-2 or TRBV6-3 with TRBJ2-6; 7 bases agree with TRBD2. Germline V gene sequence: CDR1 MNHEY, CDR2 SVGEGT. V trimming: 3 bases; J trimming: 0 bases; junction bases outside the gene matches: 8. This CDR3 is 18 amino acids long. The CDR3 reads CASSYTRSGVSGANVLTF. The CDR3 DNA reads TGTGCCAGCAGTTATACTAGGAGCGGGGTCTCTGGGGCCAACGTCCTGACTTTC.

This chain connects TRBV18 to TRBJ1-5; 7 nucleotides agree with TRBD1. The CDR3 is 15 residues long. V lost 4 bases, J lost 0 bases, and 3 bases stayed unmatched. Germline-derived CDR1 and CDR2 are KGHSH and LQKENI. The CDR3 region has the DNA TGTGCCAGCTCACAGACAGGGTATAGCAATCAGCCCCAGCATTTT. Encoded protein: CASSQTGYSNQPQHF.

The rearrangement uses TRBV19 and TRBJ2-1; 10 nucleotides line up with TRBD2. Germline values: CDR1 LNHDA, CDR2 SQIVND (reference sequence). CDR3 size: 17 residues. After removal of 7 bases from V and 1 base from J, the junction contained 10 bases not matched to a gene. The CDR3 protein is CASKGGAGGGSYNEQFF. In nucleotides, the CDR3 is TGTGCCAGTAAGGGCGGAGCGGGAGGGGGGTCCTACAATGAGCAGTTCTTC.

The chain employs TRBV5-4 and TRBJ1-1, with D hard to call. The germline V gene encodes CDR1 SGHNT and CDR2 YYREEE (reference sequence). V was shortened by 1 base and J by 4 bases, with 11 bases between the two germline ends. This CDR3 has 14 amino acids. The CDR3 protein is CASSLPHGSTEAFF. The CDR3 nucleotides read TGTGCCAGCAGCTTGCCGCACGGGTCCACTGAAGCTTTCTTT.

The gene calls are TRBV18 and TRBJ1-3; 7 nucleotides line up with TRBD1. Germline CDR1 and CDR2: KGHSH and LQKENI. The CDR3 is 16 amino acids. V shed 1 base and J 2 bases; nucleotides not matched to a gene: 5. The CDR3 region is CASSPRVQGAGNTIYF. The CDR3 bases are TGTGCCAGCTCACCACGGGTTCAGGGGGCTGGAAACACCATATATTTT.

V is TRBV4-3 and J is TRBJ2-7; weak D call: TRBD2 (6 bases). Germline values: CDR1 LGHNA, CDR2 YSLEER. The CDR3 loop spans 15 amino acids. The ends were cut back, 0 bases at V and 0 bases at J, with 9 bases in the middle. The CDR3 bases are TGCGCCAGCAGCCAAGATACCGGGAGCTCCTACGAGCAGTACTTC. It encodes CASSQDTGSSYEQYF.

The rearrangement uses TRBV30 and TRBJ1-2, with 10 bases matching TRBD1. Germline CDR1 and CDR2: GTSNPN and SVGIG (reference sequence). With 2 bases clipped from V and 0 bases from J, the junction kept 6 bases outside the gene matches. There are 16 residues in the CDR3. This CDR3 reads CAWSPGQGSSNYGYTF. CDR3 nucleotides: TGTGCCTGGAGTCCGGGACAGGGGTCTTCTAACTATGGCTACACCTTC.

A few counts support this clone. This chain links TRBV27 with TRBJ1-1, with a weak D call TRBD1 (6 bases). Germline-derived CDR1 and CDR2 are MNHEY and SMNVEV (reference sequence). The CDR3 runs to 13 residues. Trimming took 8 bases from V and 5 from J, leaving 15 bases between them. CDR3 sequence: CASSYRVRTEAFF. The CDR3, as DNA: TGTGCCAGCTCCTACAGGGTTAGAACTGAAGCTTTCTTT.

The chain links TRBV25-1 to TRBJ2-7; D not certain. CDR1 and CDR2 from the germline V gene are MGHDK and SYGVNS. The ends were cut back, 8 bases at V and 3 bases at J, with 14 bases in the middle. This CDR3 region has 13 residues. The CDR3 bases are TGTGCCAGCGGGCCAGGCCAAGGCTACGAGCAGTACTTC. Amino acid sequence: CASGPGQGYEQYF.

This clone was seen just once. The chain carries TRBV3-1 (or the pseudogene TRBV3-2) and TRBJ2-5, with 7 bases aligning to TRBD2. Germline CDR1 reads LGHDT; CDR2 reads YNNKEL (reference sequence). J gave up 5 bases and V 2 bases, and 5 bases lay outside the gene matches. The CDR3 spans 14 residues. The DNA of the CDR3 is TGTGCCAGCAGCCAACTAGCGGCCTCGGAGACCCAGTACTTC. This sequence encodes CASSQLAASETQYF.

The table lists this clone with many counts. This rearrangement joins TRBV5-8 to TRBJ1-2; 9 positions match TRBD1. The CDR3 length is 14 residues. Losses at the gene ends were 4 bases for V and 7 bases for J; bases not matched to a gene: 8. The germline V gene encodes CDR1 SGHTS and CDR2 YDEGEE. The CDR3 region is CASSHYRGRVGYTF. DNA for the CDR3: TGTGCCAGCAGCCACTACAGGGGGCGGGTTGGCTACACCTTC.

The chain joins TRBV11-2 to TRBJ2-5; 9 nucleotides match TRBD2. With 5 bases clipped from V and 4 bases from J, the junction kept 8 bases outside the gene matches. CDR1 and CDR2 (germline): SGHAT, FQNNGV. This CDR3 is built from 15 residues. The CDR3 nucleotides read TGTGCCAGCAGCACAATGGCGGGGGGGGGAGAGACCCAGTACTTC. It translates to CASSTMAGGGETQYF.

The rearrangement joins TRBV7-3 to TRBJ2-1, with TRBD2 matching over 13 bases. The CDR3 is 19 residues long. With V trimmed by 1 base and J by 0 bases, 6 bases remained unmatched. CDR1 and CDR2 (germline): SGHTA, FQGTGA. CDR3 protein: CASSLSGTSGAASYNEQFF. CDR3 nucleotide sequence: TGTGCCAGCAGCTTAAGTGGGACTAGCGGGGCCGCCTCCTACAATGAGCAGTTCTTC.

The chain employs TRBV30 and TRBJ2-5, with a weak D call TRBD2 (5 bases). The CDR3 length is 13 residues. Per germline, CDR1 GTSNPN and CDR2 SVGIG (reference sequence). V was pared by 3 bases and J by 5 bases, with 13 bases between. The CDR3 sequence: CAWRDPGEETQYF. The CDR3 DNA reads as TGTGCCTGGAGGGACCCCGGGGAGGAGACCCAGTACTTC.

V gene TRBV27 combines with J gene TRBJ2-1; no reliable D call. This CDR3 is built from 15 residues. Germline lookup yields CDR1 MNHEY and CDR2 SMNVEV (reference sequence). Trimming removed 5 bases at V and 1 base at J, with 12 bases between. CDR3 region: CASSPTWQSYNEQFF. For the CDR3, the DNA is TGTGCCAGCAGTCCCACATGGCAATCCTACAATGAGCAGTTCTTC.

The gene calls are TRBV10-2 and TRBJ1-1; TRBD1 agrees at 10 bases. The V segment lost 9 bases and the J segment 5 bases; nucleotides outside the gene matches: 6. The germline V gene has CDR1 WSHSY and CDR2 SAAADI. The CDR3 length is 13 residues. The CDR3: CARRGQGSTEAFF. CDR3 in DNA: TGCGCCAGACGGGGACAGGGGAGTACTGAAGCTTTCTTT.

The chain recombines TRBV27 with TRBJ2-2; D gene unclear. V dropped 6 bases and J dropped 2 bases, with 10 bases sitting between them. The CDR3 has 14 residues. Germline V gene lookup returns CDR1 MNHEY and CDR2 SMNVEV (reference sequence). CDR3 nucleotide sequence: TGTGCCAGCAGAGCACAGCTTAACACCGGGGAGCTGTTTTTT. Amino acids: CASRAQLNTGELFF.

V is TRBV28 and J is TRBJ2-5, with 8 bases that match TRBD1. V shed 5 bases and J 6 bases; nucleotides not matched to a gene: 5. Germline V lookup: CDR1 MDHEN, CDR2 SYDVKM. The CDR3 length is 13 residues. The CDR3, as DNA: TGTGCCAGCAGTGACAGGGGTCGAAAGACCCAGTACTTC. It codes for CASSDRGRKTQYF.

The chain couples TRBV18 to TRBJ1-6, with D possibly TRBD1 on 5 matching bases. From germline, CDR1 is KGHSH and CDR2 LQKENI. Trimming stripped 1 base from V and 2 bases from J, with 6 bases between. The CDR3 consists of 15 residues. The CDR3 sequence: CASSPQTAYNSPLHF. The CDR3 bases are TGTGCCAGCTCACCACAGACAGCCTATAATTCACCCCTCCACTTT.

This CDR3 is CASSQGQGSAQYF. The CDR3 nucleotides read TGCGCCAGCAGCCAAGGACAGGGGTCGGCCCAGTACTTC. The chain uses TRBV4-3 and TRBJ2-5; 8 bases agree with TRBD1. Germline trimming cut 1 base from V and 9 bases from J; bases unmatched to any gene: 4. The CDR3 has 13 residues. Germline loops: CDR1 LGHNA, CDR2 YSLEER.

This clone came up a few times. This rearrangement joins TRBV7-9 to TRBJ1-2; D is unclear. V lost 1 base, J lost 8 bases, and 8 bases lay in between. The CDR3 is made up of 12 amino acids. From germline, CDR1 is SEHNR and CDR2 FQNEAQ (reference sequence). CDR3: CASSLVNTGYTF. CDR3 nucleotides: TGTGCCAGCAGCTTAGTCAACACAGGCTACACCTTC.

This clone was seen more than once but under ten times. The J gene is TRBJ1-4, the V gene TRBV11-2; D ambiguous. The CDR3 runs 14 residues. V lost 8 bases to trimming and J lost 4 bases, with 14 bases between them. Germline values: CDR1 SGHAT, CDR2 FQNNGV. The CDR3 DNA follows: TGTGCCAGCCGCCCTTCCCCGAGTAATGAAAAACTGTTTTTT. It is translated as CASRPSPSNEKLFF.

The rearrangement uses TRBV7-9 and TRBJ2-3; 12 bases map to TRBD1. Germline V lookup: CDR1 SEHNR, CDR2 FQNEAQ (reference sequence). V gave up 5 bases and J gave up 4 bases; unmatched junction bases: 7. The CDR3 covers 16 residues. The CDR3 protein is CASSMGTGGFADTQYF. In DNA, the CDR3 is TGTGCCAGCAGCATGGGGACAGGGGGCTTCGCAGATACGCAGTATTTT. Full variable domain (remainder filled in from reference TRBV7-9 and TRBJ2-3): DTGVSQNPRHKITKRGQNVTFRCDPISEHNRLYWYRQTLGQGPEFLTYFQNEAQLEKSRLLSDRFSAERPKGSFSTLEIQRTEQGDSAMYLCASSMGTGGFADTQYFGPGTRLTVL.

The chain combines TRBV7-3 with TRBJ2-3, with no clear D. V lost 5 bases to trimming and J lost 4 bases, with 10 bases between them. CDR1 is SGHTA and CDR2 is FQGTGA in the germline V gene. The CDR3 consists of 13 residues. The chain's CDR3 is CASSVAGADTQYF. DNA of the CDR3: TGTGCCAGCAGCGTAGCCGGCGCAGATACGCAGTATTTT.